The T cell receptor beta chain under discussion was sequenced for a study of PD-1 blockade in classical Hodgkin lymphoma. Study-level results: The study found complete responders had baseline diversity similar to newly diagnosed patients. Baseline TCR diversity was reportedly lower in newly diagnosed patients than healthy donors. Among the patients, those starting nivolumab under 1 year after ASCT were excluded.

This CDR3 contains 14 residues. Trimming took off 7 bases at V and 7 bases at J, with 19 bases between the two ends. Relapse after autologous stem cell transplantation occurred in every patient, and brentuximab vedotin exposure varied. Complete response, partial response or progressive disease was each patient's best response. Turning to this clone: Its antigen is still unknown.

TCRdb's table, derived via immunoSEQ multiplex PCR, lists solely in-frame clones and lacks some. The sample shows almost 85,000 clones, under 90% of them seen only once. The chain couples TRBV23-1 to TRBJ1-2; no firm D call. TRBV23-1 belongs to the ORF category, with a function that is uncertain. The clonotype was recovered from a human donor with classical Hodgkin lymphoma. The sequencing here drew on peripheral blood mononuclear cells (PBMCs), taken at baseline. CDR3 sequence reads: CASTVGRLRSGYTF. CDR3 DNA: TGCGCCAGCACAGTAGGGAGGCTCCGTAGTGGCTACACCTTC.